This T cell receptor beta chain originates from a study of shared clonotypes between healthy human individuals. Terminally differentiated effector memory CD45RA+ cells were excluded from the naive CD8 cells, which were CD45RO-negative and positively selected for CCR7. The CDR3 runs 15 residues. Trimming removed 4 bases from V and 7 bases from J, with 17 bases in between. Germline lookup yields CDR1 WNHNN and CDR2 SYGVQD (reference sequence). Samples underwent the assay at deep level. Replicate sorted-subset PCRs were loaded with roughly 200 ng DNA, tens of thousands of T cell genomes. Sequencing was performed with immunoSEQ multiplex PCR; in TCRdb, only in-frame clones are kept and a portion is missing. Found here are about 2.1 million clones, 85% to 95% of them singletons; the top ten hold about 1.7%. Remarks on this clone: Its antigen is still unknown.

Whole-study results and caveats: It was the few donors that limited the genetic and exposure-history diversity represented.

This TCR derives from a man younger than 30 in good health. Some clones in this sample may be carry-over from other donors' samples. This rearrangement joins TRBV10-1 to TRBJ1-5; D gene unclear. Specimen: naive CD8+ T cells from PBMCs. CDR3 DNA: TGCGCCAGCAGTGGGGCGGCGGCTAGGGAGCAGCCCCAGCATTTT. Amino acid sequence: CASSGAAAREQPQHF.